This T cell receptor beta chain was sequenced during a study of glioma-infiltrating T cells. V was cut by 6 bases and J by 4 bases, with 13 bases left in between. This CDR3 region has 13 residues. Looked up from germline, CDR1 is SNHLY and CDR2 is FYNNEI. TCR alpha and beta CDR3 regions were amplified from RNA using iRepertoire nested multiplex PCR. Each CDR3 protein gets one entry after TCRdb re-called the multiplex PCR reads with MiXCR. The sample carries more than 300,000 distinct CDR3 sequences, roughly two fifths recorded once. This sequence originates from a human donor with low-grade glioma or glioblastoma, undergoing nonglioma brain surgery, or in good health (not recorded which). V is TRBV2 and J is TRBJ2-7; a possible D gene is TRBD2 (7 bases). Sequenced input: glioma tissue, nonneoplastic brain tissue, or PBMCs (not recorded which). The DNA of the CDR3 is TGTGCCAGCAGCCCGGGGGGCTTTTACGAGCAGTACTTC. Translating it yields CASSPGGFYEQYF.